The rows below give T cell receptor beta chains drawn from one sample of a study of shared T cell receptors in the human thymus. The method was immunoSEQ multiplex PCR; TCRdb's version includes in-frame clones alone and lacks a portion of them. The top ten clones hold 0.008% to 0.011% of a sample with 500,000 to 750,000 clones, around 87% of them seen once. A further study also used this sample, focusing on human thymus T cells.

Sequencing used thymocytes. These receptors were taken from a boy under three years old with a congenital heart defect. Each CDR3 is given with its conserved first and last residue. A D gene is named only where the DNA matches it firmly. Clone size appears in some rows only: once, few, many, or a class for an expanded clone.

v_gene	abundance	j_gene	len	d_gene	CDR3aa	CDR3nt
TRBV4-2	.	TRBJ2-1	17	.	CASSQCRGTILYNEQFF	TGTGCCAGCAGCCAATGTAGGGGGACTATACTTTACAATGAGCAGTTCTTC
TRBV6-1	.	TRBJ1-2	15	TRBD1	CASSLSAGGDYGYTF	TGTGCCAGCAGTCTCTCCGCAGGGGGCGACTATGGCTACACCTTC
TRBV2	few	TRBJ1-3	15	.	CASLHLQGSGNTIYF	TGTGCCAGCCTACACTTACAGGGATCTGGAAACACCATATATTTT
TRBV19	few	TRBJ1-5	17	TRBD1	CASSRFGQAHSNQPQHF	TGTGCCAGTAGTAGGTTTGGACAGGCCCATAGCAATCAGCCCCAGCATTTT
TRBV4-3	few	TRBJ2-3	16	.	CASSQDRARGTDTQYF	TGCGCCAGCAGCCAAGATAGGGCCCGAGGGACAGATACGCAGTATTTT
TRBV27	.	TRBJ1-1	14	.	CASSLEGRSTEAFF	TGTGCCAGCAGTTTAGAGGGGAGGTCCACTGAAGCTTTCTTT
TRBV27	.	TRBJ1-5	16	.	CASSPGMGRRLQPQHF	TGTGCCAGCAGTCCGGGGATGGGGAGACGGCTTCAGCCCCAGCATTTT
TRBV7-9	.	TRBJ1-2	14	TRBD1	CASSRDRGTYGYTF	TGTGCCAGCAGCCGGGACAGGGGTACCTATGGCTACACCTTC
TRBV9	.	TRBJ2-3	12	.	CASSVAGDTQYF	TGTGCCAGCAGCGTAGCAGGAGATACGCAGTATTTT
TRBV27	.	TRBJ2-7	15	TRBD2	CASSVRGLAGYEQYF	TGTGCCAGCAGTGTAAGGGGACTAGCGGGCTACGAGCAGTACTTC
TRBV27	once	TRBJ2-2	16	.	CASSNPQGKKTGELFF	TGTGCCAGCAGTAATCCACAGGGCAAAAAGACCGGGGAGCTGTTTTTT